The TCR beta chain described here comes from a study of T cell clusters in autoimmune cytopenias. Tens of thousands of genome equivalents of blood DNA were amplified for TRB. Judged by frequency, this clonotype is hyperexpanded. One tube held mixed TRB-A and TRB-B primer pools for touch-down PCR. Reanalyzing the multiplex PCR reads, TCRdb keeps one entry per CDR3 protein, without DNA. The table for this sample gives about 630 distinct CDR3 sequences. The CDR3 is made up of 14 amino acids. In germline, CDR1 is SQVTM, CDR2 ANQGSEA. This sample also appeared in a second study, on T cell repertoires in aging, cancer and after chemotherapy. That report notes: Donor ages fell into six groups from 30 or younger up to 70 or older. Thymic emigration or peripheral T cell expansion may be impaired by lymphoid organ infiltration in hematological cancer.

The chain employs TRBV29-1 and TRBJ2-1; the TCRdb D gene call, TRBD2, has no DNA to confirm it. The TCR was taken from a human donor with chronic lymphocytic leukemia. Specimen: peripheral blood. The CDR3 loop reads CSGSSGRIGVEQFF.